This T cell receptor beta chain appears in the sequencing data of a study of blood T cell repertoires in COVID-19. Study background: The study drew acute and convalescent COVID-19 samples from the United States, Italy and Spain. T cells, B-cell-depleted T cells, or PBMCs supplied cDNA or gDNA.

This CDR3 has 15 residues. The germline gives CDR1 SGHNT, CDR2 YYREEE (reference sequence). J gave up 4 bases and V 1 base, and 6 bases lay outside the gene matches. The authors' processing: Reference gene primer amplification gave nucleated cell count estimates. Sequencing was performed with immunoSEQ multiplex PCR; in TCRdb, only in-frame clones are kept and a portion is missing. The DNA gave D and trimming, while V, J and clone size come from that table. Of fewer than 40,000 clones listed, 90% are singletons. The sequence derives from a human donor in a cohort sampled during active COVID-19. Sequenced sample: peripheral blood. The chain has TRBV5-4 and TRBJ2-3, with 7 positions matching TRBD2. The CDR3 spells CASSLYSGRADTQYF. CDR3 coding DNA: TGTGCCAGCAGCTTGTATAGCGGGCGCGCAGATACGCAGTATTTT.